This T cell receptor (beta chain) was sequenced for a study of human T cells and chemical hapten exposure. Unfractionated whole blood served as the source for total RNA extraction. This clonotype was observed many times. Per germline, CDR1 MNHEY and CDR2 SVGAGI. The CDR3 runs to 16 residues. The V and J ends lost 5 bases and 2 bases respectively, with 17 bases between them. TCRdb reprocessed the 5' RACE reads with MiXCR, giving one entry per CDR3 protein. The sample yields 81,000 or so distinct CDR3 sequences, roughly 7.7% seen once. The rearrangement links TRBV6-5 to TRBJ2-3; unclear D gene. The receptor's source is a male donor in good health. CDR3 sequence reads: CASSPPSRKYTDTQYF. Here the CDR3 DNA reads TGTGCCAGCAGTCCGCCCTCTAGAAAATACACAGATACGCAGTATTTT.